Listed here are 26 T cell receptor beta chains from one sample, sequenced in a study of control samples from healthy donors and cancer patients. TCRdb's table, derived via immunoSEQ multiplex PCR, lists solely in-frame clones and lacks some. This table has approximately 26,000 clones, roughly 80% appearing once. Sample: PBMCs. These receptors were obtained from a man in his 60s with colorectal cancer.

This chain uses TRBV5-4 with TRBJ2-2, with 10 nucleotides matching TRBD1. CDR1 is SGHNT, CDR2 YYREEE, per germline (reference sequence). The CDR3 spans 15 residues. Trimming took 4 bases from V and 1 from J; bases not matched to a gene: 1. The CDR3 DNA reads TGTGCCAGCAGCCGGACAGGGGGGAACACCGGGGAGCTGTTTTTT. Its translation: CASSRTGGNTGELFF.

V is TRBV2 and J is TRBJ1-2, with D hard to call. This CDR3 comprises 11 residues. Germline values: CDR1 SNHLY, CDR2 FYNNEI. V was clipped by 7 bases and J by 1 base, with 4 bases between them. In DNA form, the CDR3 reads TGTGCCAGCACAGATAACTATGGCTACACCTTC. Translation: CASTDNYGYTF.

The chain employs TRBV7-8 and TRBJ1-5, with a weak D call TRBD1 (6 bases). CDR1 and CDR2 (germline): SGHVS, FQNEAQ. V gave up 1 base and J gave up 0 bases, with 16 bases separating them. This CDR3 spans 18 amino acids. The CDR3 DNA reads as TGTGCCAGCAGCTTAGTTTGGGGCAGGGGAGATAGCAATCAGCCCCAGCATTTT. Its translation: CASSLVWGRGDSNQPQHF. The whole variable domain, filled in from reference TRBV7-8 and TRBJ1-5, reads GAGVSQSPRYKVAKRGQDVALRCDPISGHVSLFWYQQALGQGPEFLTYFQNEAQLDKSGLPSDRFFAERPEGSVSTLKIQRTQQEDSAVYLCASSLVWGRGDSNQPQHFGDGTRLSIL.

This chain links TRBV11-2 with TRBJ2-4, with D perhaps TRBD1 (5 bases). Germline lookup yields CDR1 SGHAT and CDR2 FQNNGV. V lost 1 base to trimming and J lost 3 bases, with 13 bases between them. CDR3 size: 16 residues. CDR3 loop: CASSLVVGRVKNIQYF. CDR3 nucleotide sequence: TGTGCCAGCAGCTTAGTGGTGGGGCGCGTCAAAAACATTCAGTACTTC.

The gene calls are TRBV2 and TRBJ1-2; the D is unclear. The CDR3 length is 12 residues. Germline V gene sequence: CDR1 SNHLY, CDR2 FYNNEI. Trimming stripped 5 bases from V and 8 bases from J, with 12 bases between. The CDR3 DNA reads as TGTGCCAGCAGTCCAAGGGTGGGGGGCTACACCTTC. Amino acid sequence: CASSPRVGGYTF.

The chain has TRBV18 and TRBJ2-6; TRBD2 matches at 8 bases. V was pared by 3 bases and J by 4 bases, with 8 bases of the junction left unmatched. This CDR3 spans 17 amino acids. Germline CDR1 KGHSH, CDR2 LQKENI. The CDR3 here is CASSPIREGAGANVLTF. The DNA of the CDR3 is TGTGCCAGCTCACCCATTCGGGAGGGCGCCGGGGCCAACGTCCTGACTTTC.

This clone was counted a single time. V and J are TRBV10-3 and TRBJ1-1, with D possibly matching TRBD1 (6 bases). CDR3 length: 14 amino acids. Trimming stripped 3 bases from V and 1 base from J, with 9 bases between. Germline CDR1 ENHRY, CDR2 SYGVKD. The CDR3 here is CAISDKGGNTEAFF. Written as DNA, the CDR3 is TGTGCCATCAGTGACAAGGGGGGGAACACTGAAGCTTTCTTT.

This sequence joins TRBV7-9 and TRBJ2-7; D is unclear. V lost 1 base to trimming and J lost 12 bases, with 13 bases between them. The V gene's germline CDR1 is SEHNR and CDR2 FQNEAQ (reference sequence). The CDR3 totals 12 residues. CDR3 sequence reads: CASSLGRGILYV. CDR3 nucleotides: TGTGCCAGCAGCTTAGGCCGTGGTATCCTGTACGTC.

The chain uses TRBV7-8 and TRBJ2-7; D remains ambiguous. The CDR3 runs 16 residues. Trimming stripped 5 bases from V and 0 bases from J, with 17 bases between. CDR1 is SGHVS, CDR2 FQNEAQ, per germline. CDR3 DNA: TGTGCCAGCAGCCATGGAAGACGACCGAGCTCCTACGAGCAGTACGTC. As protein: CASSHGRRPSSYEQYV.

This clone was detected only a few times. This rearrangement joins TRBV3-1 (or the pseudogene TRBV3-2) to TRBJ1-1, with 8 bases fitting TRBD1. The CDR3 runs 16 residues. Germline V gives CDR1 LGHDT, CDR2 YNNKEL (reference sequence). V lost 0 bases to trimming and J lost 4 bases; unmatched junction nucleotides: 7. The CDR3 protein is CASSQEKNRGSTEAFF. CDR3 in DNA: TGTGCCAGCAGCCAAGAAAAGAACAGGGGGAGCACTGAAGCTTTCTTT.

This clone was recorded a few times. CDR3 sequence (DNA): TGCGCCAGCAGCCAAGAACAGGGGGCTAAGCGGTTCTTC. It is translated as CASSQEQGAKRFF. The V call is TRBV4-1, the J call TRBJ2-1; 9 positions match TRBD1. The CDR3 runs 13 residues. V was clipped by 0 bases and J by 15 bases; unmatched bases: 6. CDR1 MGHRA and CDR2 YSYEKL come from the germline V gene.

In DNA, the CDR3 is TGTGCCAGTAGTATAGAACTAGCGGGGTCGACCTACGAGCAGTACTTC. The encoded protein is CASSIELAGSTYEQYF. This chain uses TRBV19 with TRBJ2-7; 10 nucleotides agree with TRBD2. Trimming took 0 bases from V and 2 from J; bases not matched to a gene: 4. This CDR3 is 16 amino acids long. CDR1 is LNHDA and CDR2 is SQIVND in the germline V gene (reference sequence).

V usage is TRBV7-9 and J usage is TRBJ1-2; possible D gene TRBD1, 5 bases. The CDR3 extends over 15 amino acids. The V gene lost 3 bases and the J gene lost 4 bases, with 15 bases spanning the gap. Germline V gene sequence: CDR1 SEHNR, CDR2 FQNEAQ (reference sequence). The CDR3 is CASSFGPTGVYGYTF. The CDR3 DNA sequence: TGTGCCAGCAGCTTCGGGCCCACGGGGGTCTATGGCTACACCTTC.

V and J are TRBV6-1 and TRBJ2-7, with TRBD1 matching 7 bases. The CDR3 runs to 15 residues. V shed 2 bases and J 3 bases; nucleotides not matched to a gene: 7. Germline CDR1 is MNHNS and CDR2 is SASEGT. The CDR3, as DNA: TGTGCCAGCAGTGAACGCTCCCAGGGGGTCTACGAGCAGTACGTC. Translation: CASSERSQGVYEQYV.

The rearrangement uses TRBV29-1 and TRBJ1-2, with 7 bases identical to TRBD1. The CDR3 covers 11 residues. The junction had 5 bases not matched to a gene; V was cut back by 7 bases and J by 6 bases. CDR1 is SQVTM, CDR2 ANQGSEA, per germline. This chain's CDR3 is CSAGGENGYTF. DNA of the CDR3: TGCAGCGCAGGGGGGGAGAATGGCTACACCTTC.

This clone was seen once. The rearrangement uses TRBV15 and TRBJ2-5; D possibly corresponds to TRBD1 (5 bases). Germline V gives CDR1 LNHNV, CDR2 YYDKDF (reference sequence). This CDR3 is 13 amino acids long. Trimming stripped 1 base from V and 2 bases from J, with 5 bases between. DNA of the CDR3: TGTGCCACCAGCAGAGGACAGCAAGAGACCCAGTACTTC. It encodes CATSRGQQETQYF. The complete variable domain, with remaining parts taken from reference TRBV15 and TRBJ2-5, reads DAMVIQNPRYQVTQFGKPVTLSCSQTLNHNVMYWYQQKSSQAPKLLFHYYDKDFNNEADTPDNFQSRRPNTSFCFLDIRSPGLGDTAMYLCATSRGQQETQYFGPGTRLLVL.

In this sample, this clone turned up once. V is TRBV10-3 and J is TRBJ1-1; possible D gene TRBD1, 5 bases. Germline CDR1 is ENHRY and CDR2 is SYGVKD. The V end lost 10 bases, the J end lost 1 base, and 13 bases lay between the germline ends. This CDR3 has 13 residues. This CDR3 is CASVGAENTEAFF. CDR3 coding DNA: TGTGCCAGCGTTGGGGCGGAGAACACTGAAGCTTTCTTT.

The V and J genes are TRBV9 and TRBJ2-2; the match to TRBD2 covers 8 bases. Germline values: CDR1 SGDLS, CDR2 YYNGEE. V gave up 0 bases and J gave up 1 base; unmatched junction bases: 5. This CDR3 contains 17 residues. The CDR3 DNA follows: TGTGCCAGCAGCGTAGTTGGGCTAGCGGGGAACACCGGGGAGCTGTTTTTT. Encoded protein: CASSVVGLAGNTGELFF.

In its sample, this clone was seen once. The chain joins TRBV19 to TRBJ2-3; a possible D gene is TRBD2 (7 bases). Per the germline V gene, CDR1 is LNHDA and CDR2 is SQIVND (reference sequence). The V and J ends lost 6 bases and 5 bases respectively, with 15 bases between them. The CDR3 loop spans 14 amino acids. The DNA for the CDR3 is TGTGCCAGTAGGGAGGGGGGGGCCGTAGATACGCAGTATTTT. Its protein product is CASREGGAVDTQYF. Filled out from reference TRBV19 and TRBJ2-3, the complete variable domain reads DGGITQSPKYLFRKEGQNVTLSCEQNLNHDAMYWYRQDPGQGLRLIYYSQIVNDFQKGDIAEGYSVSREKKESFPLTVTSAQKNPTAFYLCASREGGAVDTQYFGPGTRLTVL.

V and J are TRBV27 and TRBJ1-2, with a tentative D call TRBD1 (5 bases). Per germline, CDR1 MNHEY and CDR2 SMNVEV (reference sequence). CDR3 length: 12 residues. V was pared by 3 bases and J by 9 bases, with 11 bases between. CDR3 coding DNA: TGTGCCAGCAGTTTCCAGGGACGTAGCTACACCTTC. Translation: CASSFQGRSYTF.

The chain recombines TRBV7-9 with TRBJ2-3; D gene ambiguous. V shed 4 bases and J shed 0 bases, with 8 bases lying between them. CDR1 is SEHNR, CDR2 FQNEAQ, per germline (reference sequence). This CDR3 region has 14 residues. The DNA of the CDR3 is TGTGCCAGCAGCTACGGCGCGAGCACAGATACGCAGTATTTT. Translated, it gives CASSYGASTDTQYF. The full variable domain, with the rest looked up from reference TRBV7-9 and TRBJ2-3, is DTGVSQNPRHKITKRGQNVTFRCDPISEHNRLYWYRQTLGQGPEFLTYFQNEAQLEKSRLLSDRFSAERPKGSFSTLEIQRTEQGDSAMYLCASSYGASTDTQYFGPGTRLTVL.

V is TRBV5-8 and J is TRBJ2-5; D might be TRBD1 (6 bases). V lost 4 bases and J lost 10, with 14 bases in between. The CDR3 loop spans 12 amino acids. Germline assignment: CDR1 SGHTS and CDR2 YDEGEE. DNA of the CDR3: TGTGCCAGCAGCCAGAGGGGGATGGGCCAGTACTTC. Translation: CASSQRGMGQYF.

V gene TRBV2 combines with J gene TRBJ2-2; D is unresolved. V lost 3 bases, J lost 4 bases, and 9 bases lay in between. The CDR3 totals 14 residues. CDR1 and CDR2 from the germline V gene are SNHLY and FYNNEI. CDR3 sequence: CASSDRTGTGELFF. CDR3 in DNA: TGTGCCAGCAGTGATAGGACCGGCACCGGGGAGCTGTTTTTT. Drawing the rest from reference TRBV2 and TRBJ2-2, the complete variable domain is EPEVTQTPSHQVTQMGQEVILRCVPISNHLYFYWYRQILGQKVEFLVSFYNNEISEKSEIFDDQFSVERPDGSNFTLKIRSTKLEDSAMYFCASSDRTGTGELFFGEGSRLTVL.

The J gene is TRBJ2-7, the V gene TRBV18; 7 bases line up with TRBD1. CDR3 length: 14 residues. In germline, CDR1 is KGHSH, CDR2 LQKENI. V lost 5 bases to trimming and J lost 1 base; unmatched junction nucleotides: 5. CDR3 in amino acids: CASSLDRRSYEQYF. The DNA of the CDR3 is TGTGCCAGCTCATTGGACAGGCGGTCCTACGAGCAGTACTTC.

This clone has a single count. The CDR3 region has the DNA TGTGCCAGTAGTCGCCGGGACGGGGAGTACGAGCAGTACTTC. It yields the protein CASSRRDGEYEQYF. V gene TRBV19 combines with J gene TRBJ2-7, with D perhaps assigned TRBD1 or TRBD2 (5 bases each). Germline V gene data show CDR1 as LNHDA and CDR2 as SQIVND (reference sequence). V was clipped by 5 bases and J by 4 bases, with 15 bases between them. The CDR3 spans 14 residues.

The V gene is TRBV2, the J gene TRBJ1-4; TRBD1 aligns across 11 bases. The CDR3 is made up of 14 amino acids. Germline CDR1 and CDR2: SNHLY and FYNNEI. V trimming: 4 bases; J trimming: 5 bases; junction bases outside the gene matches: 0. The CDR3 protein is CASSGDRGNEKLFF. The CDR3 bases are TGTGCCAGCAGTGGGGACAGGGGGAATGAAAAACTGTTTTTT.